One and the same sample provided the 25 T cell receptor beta chains below, sequenced in a study of pediatric ulcerative colitis. The assay was immunoSEQ multiplex PCR, and TCRdb's table has in-frame clones only and misses some. The sample gives tens of thousands of clones, 75% of which show up once; 7.5% to 9% is in the top ten. One to two pinch biopsies were taken from the rectum during colonoscopy. Sequencing was performed on gut tissue. The receptors derive from a boy aged 10-17 years with severe ulcerative colitis.

This clone occurred once. CDR3 sequence: CASSQVAEYGYTF. For the CDR3, the DNA is TGTGCCAGCAGCCAGGTTGCTGAGTATGGCTACACCTTC. The gene calls are TRBV14 and TRBJ1-2; D not resolved. V was pared by 3 bases and J by 5 bases, with 10 bases between. The CDR3 is 13 residues long. From germline, CDR1 is SGHDN and CDR2 FVKESK.

The chain couples TRBV5-1 to TRBJ2-5, with 8 bases matching TRBD1. This CDR3 spans 15 amino acids. Germline values: CDR1 SGHRS, CDR2 YFSETQ. Trimming removed 3 bases from V and 4 bases from J; junction bases left unmatched: 8. The CDR3 loop reads CASSWLTGEVETQYF. Here the CDR3 DNA reads TGCGCCAGCAGCTGGCTGACAGGGGAAGTAGAGACCCAGTACTTC.

J is TRBJ2-7 and V is TRBV28; D may be TRBD2 (6 bases). Trimming removed 4 bases at V and 3 bases at J, with 7 bases between. This CDR3 contains 12 residues. Germline CDR1 reads MDHEN; CDR2 reads SYDVKM. The CDR3 sequence: CASSYGGYEQYF. CDR3 sequence (DNA): TGTGCCAGCAGTTACGGGGGCTACGAGCAGTACTTC.

This rearrangement joins TRBV28 to TRBJ1-2; TRBD1 might be the D (5 bases). Germline CDR1 and CDR2: MDHEN and SYDVKM. Trimming took 5 bases from V and 2 from J, leaving 12 bases between them. This CDR3 has 14 residues. Written as DNA, the CDR3 is TGTGCCAGCAGTCCTCCAGACAGAAACTATGGCTACACCTTC. The encoded protein is CASSPPDRNYGYTF.

The V and J genes are TRBV6-4 and TRBJ2-1; 9 positions match TRBD1. The CDR3 contains 14 residues. Trimming cost V 6 bases and J 6 bases; bases outside gene matches: 6. Germline lookup yields CDR1 MRHNA and CDR2 SNTAGT. The CDR3 sequence is CASSADRGGNEQFF. Here the CDR3 DNA reads TGTGCCAGCAGCGCAGACAGGGGGGGCAATGAGCAGTTCTTC.

This clone appeared a few times. This chain links TRBV6-6 with TRBJ1-2, with D perhaps matching TRBD1 (5 bases). The germline CDR1 and CDR2 sequences are MNHNY and SVGAGI (reference sequence). The CDR3 loop spans 16 amino acids. The V end was cut by 4 bases, the J end by 3 bases, with 18 bases between. CDR3 nucleotides: TGTGCCAGCAGTTCCTATGATTGGACACAGCACTATGGCTACACCTTC. Amino acid sequence: CASSSYDWTQHYGYTF.

The chain employs TRBV7-9 and TRBJ1-1; TRBD1 matches 8 bases. There are 17 residues in the CDR3. From germline, CDR1 is SEHNR and CDR2 FQNEAQ (reference sequence). V was pared by 0 bases and J by 0 bases, with 6 bases of the junction left unmatched. The CDR3 region has the DNA TGTGCCAGCAGCTTAGCTCAGGGGGCAGGGATGAACACTGAAGCTTTCTTT. Protein sequence: CASSLAQGAGMNTEAFF.

The gene calls are TRBV19 and TRBJ2-3, with TRBD1 identical over 7 bases. V gave up 3 bases and J gave up 9 bases; unmatched junction bases: 9. This CDR3 spans 14 amino acids. CDR1 is LNHDA and CDR2 is SQIVND in the germline V gene (reference sequence). The chain's CDR3 is CASSISPGRGTQYF. The DNA for the CDR3 is TGTGCCAGTAGTATCTCCCCGGGCAGGGGGACGCAGTATTTT.

The V gene is TRBV6-1, the J gene TRBJ2-5, with D possibly matching TRBD2 (6 bases). Trimming left V 0 bases short and J 2 bases short, with 7 bases between. The germline V gene encodes CDR1 MNHNS and CDR2 SASEGT. This CDR3 region has 14 residues. CDR3 nucleotide sequence: TGTGCCAGCAGTGAAGCGGAGGGGCAAGAGACCCAGTACTTC. Protein: CASSEAEGQETQYF.

This clone was recorded once. This chain joins TRBV4-1 and TRBJ1-1; the match to TRBD1 covers 7 bases. There are 12 residues in the CDR3. The junction had 0 bases not matched to a gene; V was cut back by 3 bases and J by 5 bases. Germline assignment: CDR1 MGHRA and CDR2 YSYEKL. The CDR3 region has the DNA TGCGCCAGCAGCCAGACAGGGACTGAAGCTTTCTTT. It encodes CASSQTGTEAFF.

The rearrangement links TRBV10-3 to TRBJ2-7; D might be TRBD2 (6 bases). The CDR3 is made up of 15 amino acids. Per the germline V gene, CDR1 is ENHRY and CDR2 is SYGVKD. Trimming cost V 7 bases and J 4 bases, with 20 bases left between them. In DNA form, the CDR3 reads TGTGCCATCACTTGGTCCGCGGGGAAACCTTACGAGCAGTACTTC. Translated: CAITWSAGKPYEQYF.

The chain links TRBV20-1 to TRBJ2-5, with D uncertain. The CDR3 is 11 residues long. Trimming pared 5 bases from V and 7 bases from J, leaving 11 bases between. Looked up from germline, CDR1 is DFQATT and CDR2 is SNEGSKA (reference sequence). DNA for the CDR3: TGCAGTGCTCGAGCTCTAGGGACCCAGTACTTC. It is translated as CSARALGTQYF.

The gene calls are TRBV5-1 and TRBJ2-5, with TRBD1 matching over 7 bases. This CDR3 has 15 amino acids. V lost 0 bases, J lost 1 base, and 3 bases stayed unmatched. CDR1 is SGHRS, CDR2 YFSETQ, per germline. The CDR3 DNA reads TGCGCCAGCAGCTTGGTGGGGGACAGCCAAGAGACCCAGTACTTC. Its protein product is CASSLVGDSQETQYF.

The genes are TRBV4-1 and TRBJ2-7; 8 bases map to TRBD1. CDR3 size: 16 residues. In germline, CDR1 is MGHRA, CDR2 YSYEKL. Unmatched junction bases numbered 10, after V lost 5 bases and J lost 1 base. The CDR3: CASSFRSGTGSYEQYF. The CDR3 DNA follows: TGCGCCAGCAGCTTTCGCTCCGGGACAGGATCCTACGAGCAGTACTTC.

The rearrangement links TRBV27 to TRBJ1-4; D uncertain. The germline V and J ends were trimmed by 9 bases and 0 bases, with 5 bases remaining between them. The CDR3 runs to 12 residues. CDR1 and CDR2 (germline): MNHEY, SMNVEV (reference sequence). CDR3: CASSSTNEKLFF. The CDR3 DNA reads as TGTGCCAGTTCTTCAACTAATGAAAAACTGTTTTTT.

The V and J genes are TRBV6-6 and TRBJ1-1, with 8 bases identical to TRBD1. Germline-derived CDR1 and CDR2 are MNHNY and SVGAGI (reference sequence). The CDR3 consists of 14 residues. J gave up 0 bases and V 8 bases, and 5 bases lay outside the gene matches. CDR3 nucleotide sequence: TGTGCCAGCGGACAGGGCGCGGTGAACACTGAAGCTTTCTTT. Translation: CASGQGAVNTEAFF.

The rearrangement links TRBV13 to TRBJ1-5; D not certain. This CDR3 has 13 amino acids. From germline, CDR1 is PRHDT and CDR2 FYEKMQ (reference sequence). Trimming pared 0 bases from V and 7 bases from J, leaving 7 bases between. For the CDR3, the DNA is TGTGCCAGCAGCTTAGGGCCATCCCAGCCCCAGCATTTT. It is translated as CASSLGPSQPQHF.

The V call is TRBV19, the J call TRBJ2-1, with TRBD2 as a possible D gene (5 bases). CDR3 length: 14 residues. Trimming stripped 1 base from V and 12 bases from J, with 16 bases between. Germline lookup yields CDR1 LNHDA and CDR2 SQIVND (reference sequence). CDR3 in amino acids: CASSIAEASLGQFF. Here the CDR3 DNA reads TGTGCCAGTAGTATAGCGGAGGCTTCTTTGGGGCAGTTCTTC.

The gene calls are TRBV29-1 and TRBJ2-2, with D possibly called TRBD1 or TRBD2 (5 bases each). CDR3 length: 13 residues. The V gene's germline CDR1 is SQVTM and CDR2 ANQGSEA. V lost 6 bases and J lost 5, with 13 bases in between. The CDR3 region is CSVSRDLTGELFF. The CDR3 DNA follows: TGCAGCGTATCCCGGGACCTAACCGGGGAGCTGTTTTTT.

The chain carries TRBV28 and TRBJ2-4; 9 bases line up with TRBD1. This CDR3 has 15 amino acids. Trimming removed 5 bases from V and 6 bases from J; junction bases left unmatched: 8. Germline lookup yields CDR1 MDHEN and CDR2 SYDVKM. The CDR3 reads CASSLAGQGRNIQYF. CDR3 DNA sequence: TGTGCCAGCAGTCTGGCGGGACAGGGAAGAAACATTCAGTACTTC. The full variable domain, completed using reference TRBV28 and TRBJ2-4, is DVKVTQSSRYLVKRTGEKVFLECVQDMDHENMFWYRQDPGLGLRLIYFSYDVKMKEKGDIPEGYSVSREKKERFSLILESASTNQTSMYLCASSLAGQGRNIQYFGAGTRLSVL.

This clone has only a few counts. The rearrangement links TRBV6-4 to TRBJ2-2; TRBD2 might be the D (5 bases). V was cut by 4 bases and J by 7 bases, with 7 bases left in between. The CDR3 consists of 12 residues. Looked up from germline, CDR1 is MRHNA and CDR2 is SNTAGT. The CDR3 reads CASSGTFGELFF. In DNA, the CDR3 is TGTGCCAGCAGTGGGACTTTCGGGGAGCTGTTTTTT.

This clone was found a few times. The rearrangement joins TRBV29-1 to TRBJ1-1; 9 bases are a match to TRBD1. This CDR3 has 12 residues. V lost 6 bases, J lost 5 bases, and 4 bases stayed unmatched. Germline-derived CDR1 and CDR2 are SQVTM and ANQGSEA. The CDR3 DNA reads TGCAGCGTGGGACAGGGAGGAACTGAAGCTTTCTTT. It translates to CSVGQGGTEAFF.

V gene TRBV19 combines with J gene TRBJ1-2; no clear D gene. V was cut by 2 bases and J by 0 bases, with 7 bases left in between. Germline assignment: CDR1 LNHDA and CDR2 SQIVND (reference sequence). The CDR3 has 14 residues. DNA of the CDR3: TGTGCCAGTAGTATATCACTCTCTAACTATGGCTACACCTTC. Residues: CASSISLSNYGYTF.

This clone was recorded only once. The chain recombines TRBV5-1 with TRBJ2-3; 9 bases fit TRBD2. V lost 2 bases and J lost 4; bases outside the gene matches: 5. The CDR3 sequence is 15 residues long. Looked up from germline, CDR1 is SGHRS and CDR2 is YFSETQ. This CDR3 is CASSFLAGAPDTQYF. DNA of the CDR3: TGCGCCAGCAGCTTCTTAGCGGGGGCCCCAGATACGCAGTATTTT.

This sequence joins TRBV7-3 and TRBJ2-2; D is perhaps TRBD1 or TRBD2 (6 bases each). With 1 base removed from V and 6 bases from J, the gap between germline ends came to 12 bases. Germline V gene data show CDR1 as SGHTA and CDR2 as FQGTGA. The CDR3 totals 15 residues. The CDR3 DNA sequence: TGTGCCAGCAGCTTAATACAGGGCGGGGCCGGGGAGCTGTTTTTT. Its protein product is CASSLIQGGAGELFF.